This T cell receptor (beta chain) was identified in a study of blood T cell repertoires in COVID-19. About the study: Samples came from the United States, Italy and Spain, spanning acute and convalescent COVID-19.

This clone was seen a handful of times. V gave up 4 bases and J gave up 3 bases, with 9 bases separating them. The CDR3 is made up of 13 amino acids. Germline V lookup: CDR1 SGHDN, CDR2 FVKESK. Per the original data handling: It was from reference gene primer amplification that nucleated cell counts were estimated. The table came from immunoSEQ multiplex PCR; TCRdb's copy has only in-frame clones and leaves some out. The V and J calls and clone size come from that table; D and trimming were worked out from the DNA. The table has approximately 320,000 clones, 65% to 90% seen once. The J gene is TRBJ1-2, the V gene TRBV14; D might be TRBD1 (6 bases). The receptor was derived from a human donor in a cohort sampled during active COVID-19. The sequenced sample consisted of peripheral blood. The CDR3 is CASSRDTHYGYTF. The DNA of the CDR3 is TGTGCCAGCAGCCGGGACACCCACTATGGCTACACCTTC.